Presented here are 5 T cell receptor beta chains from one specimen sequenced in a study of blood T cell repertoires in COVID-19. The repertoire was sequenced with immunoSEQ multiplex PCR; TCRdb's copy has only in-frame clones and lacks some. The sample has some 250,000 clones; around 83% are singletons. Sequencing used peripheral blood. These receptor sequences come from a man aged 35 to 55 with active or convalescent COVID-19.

CDR3 nucleotides: TGTGCCAGCAGGCCTCCGTCCACCTCTATTACTTTCTTT. Encoded protein: CASRPPSTSITFF. This sequence joins TRBV6-5 and TRBJ1-1, with unresolved D. The germline CDR1 and CDR2 sequences are MNHEY and SVGAGI. V lost 6 bases and J 12 bases, leaving 20 bases between the germline ends. The CDR3 contains 13 residues.

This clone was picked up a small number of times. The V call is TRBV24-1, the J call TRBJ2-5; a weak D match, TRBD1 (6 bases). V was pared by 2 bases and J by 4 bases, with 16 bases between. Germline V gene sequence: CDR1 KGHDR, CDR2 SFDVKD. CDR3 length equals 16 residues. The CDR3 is CATSDSLGGAPETQYF. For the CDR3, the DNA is TGTGCCACCAGTGATTCCCTTGGGGGCGCCCCAGAGACCCAGTACTTC.

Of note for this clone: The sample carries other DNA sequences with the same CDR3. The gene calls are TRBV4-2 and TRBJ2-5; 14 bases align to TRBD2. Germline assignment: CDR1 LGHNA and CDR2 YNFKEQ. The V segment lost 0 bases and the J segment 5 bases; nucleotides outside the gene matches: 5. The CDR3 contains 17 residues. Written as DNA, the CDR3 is TGTGCCAGCAGCCAAGACCCGGGGACTAGCGGGAGTGAGACCCAGTACTTC. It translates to CASSQDPGTSGSETQYF.

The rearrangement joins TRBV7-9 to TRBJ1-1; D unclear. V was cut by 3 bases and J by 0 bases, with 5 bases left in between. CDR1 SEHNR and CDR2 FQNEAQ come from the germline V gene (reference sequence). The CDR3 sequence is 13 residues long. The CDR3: CASSFRLNTEAFF. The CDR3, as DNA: TGTGCCAGCAGCTTCCGTTTGAACACTGAAGCTTTCTTT.

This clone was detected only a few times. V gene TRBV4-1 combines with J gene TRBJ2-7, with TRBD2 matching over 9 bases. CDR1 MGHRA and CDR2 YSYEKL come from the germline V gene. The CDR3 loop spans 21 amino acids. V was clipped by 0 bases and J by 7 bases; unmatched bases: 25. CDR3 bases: TGCGCCAGCAGCCAAGATCCTTTCGGCGGGGGGGGCCAATATTACTATTGGGAGCAGTACTTC. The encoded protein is CASSQDPFGGGGQYYYWEQYF.